These 23 T cell receptor beta chains originate from one sample sequenced in a study of cytomegalovirus exposure and HLA in healthy donors (TCRdb year 2017). Library construction relied on the immunoSEQ multiplex PCR assay. TCRdb carries this immuneACCESS record with in-frame sequences only. Its versions omit some clonotypes, under half of them owing to an unresolved V gene in the studies checked, with the rest unexplained. This sample has some 170,000 clones in its table, and over 85% of those were observed once. Jointly, the top ten make up roughly 4.2% of the sample. Sequencing was done on a sample of PBMCs. The receptors were sampled from a man between 18 and 35 years old in good health and CMV-seropositive.

The J gene is TRBJ1-1, the V gene TRBV6-5, with 8 bases identical to TRBD1. The germline V gene has CDR1 MNHEY and CDR2 SVGAGI. V was clipped by 2 bases and J by 4 bases; unmatched bases: 9. This CDR3 contains 16 residues. The DNA of the CDR3 is TGTGCCAGCAGTTACCAAAAGGACAGGGCGGTCACTGAAGCTTTCTTT. It encodes CASSYQKDRAVTEAFF.

The chain is built from TRBV4-1 and TRBJ1-1; D is possibly TRBD1 (6 bases). Deletions cut 0 bases from V and 10 bases from J, with 15 bases between. This CDR3 is 14 amino acids long. CDR1 and CDR2 (germline): MGHRA, YSYEKL. CDR3: CASSQEVYRGGAFF. As DNA, the CDR3 is TGCGCCAGCAGCCAAGAGGTATATAGGGGGGGAGCTTTCTTT.

The CDR3 region is CASSARQGNGELFF. The CDR3 nucleotides read TGTGCCAGCAGCGCGAGACAGGGGAACGGGGAGCTGTTTTTT. The rearrangement links TRBV9 to TRBJ2-2; TRBD1 aligns across 8 bases. Per the germline V gene, CDR1 is SGDLS and CDR2 is YYNGEE. The V segment lost 3 bases and the J segment 7 bases; nucleotides outside the gene matches: 5. This CDR3 has 14 residues.

The genes are TRBV11-3 and TRBJ2-7, with 7 bases matching TRBD2. Per germline, CDR1 SGHNT and CDR2 YENEEA. Trimming took 0 bases from V and 2 from J; bases not matched to a gene: 7. This CDR3 is 16 amino acids long. In DNA, the CDR3 is TGTGCCAGCAGCTTAGAAAGTCTAGCGGAAGCCTACGAGCAGTACTTC. This codes for CASSLESLAEAYEQYF. Based on the CDR3 plus reference TRBV11-3 and TRBJ2-7, the full variable domain is EAGVVQSPRYKIIEKKQPVAFWCNPISGHNTLYWYLQNLGQGPELLIRYENEEAVDDSQLPKDRFSAERLKGVDSTLKIQPAELGDSAVYLCASSLESLAEAYEQYFGPGTRLTVT.

V is TRBV25-1 and J is TRBJ2-5, with a possible D match to TRBD1 (5 bases). Germline V lookup: CDR1 MGHDK, CDR2 SYGVNS. This CDR3 comprises 17 residues. Between the trimmed V and J ends, which lost 3 bases and 2 bases, there was a span of 19 bases. The CDR3 loop is CASSEPQPGLPQETQYF. DNA of the CDR3: TGTGCCAGCAGTGAGCCCCAACCAGGGCTGCCACAAGAGACCCAGTACTTC.

This chain uses TRBV2 with TRBJ1-2; 11 bases align to TRBD1. The CDR3 runs 15 residues. Trimming at V came to 3 bases and at J to 2 bases, leaving 2 bases not matched to a gene. Germline V gene sequence: CDR1 SNHLY, CDR2 FYNNEI. The chain's CDR3 is CASSEGQGGNYGYTF. The DNA for the CDR3 is TGTGCCAGCAGTGAGGGACAGGGGGGGAACTATGGCTACACCTTC.

The J gene is TRBJ2-7, the V gene TRBV19, with 11 bases matching TRBD1. V dropped 6 bases and J dropped 3; count of bases not matched to a gene: 13. The CDR3 has 17 amino acids. Per germline, CDR1 LNHDA and CDR2 SQIVND (reference sequence). The CDR3 protein is CASSKRPGTGGIYEQYF. The CDR3 DNA reads TGTGCCAGTAGCAAGAGACCCGGGACAGGGGGGATCTACGAGCAGTACTTC.

The V gene is TRBV28, the J gene TRBJ2-6, with 11 bases aligning to TRBD1. Per the germline V gene, CDR1 is MDHEN and CDR2 is SYDVKM. V shed 6 bases, J shed 0 bases, and the junction held 1 base outside the gene matches. The CDR3 length is 16 residues. CDR3 protein: CASRDRGLSGANVLTF. The CDR3 DNA follows: TGTGCCAGCAGGGACAGGGGGCTCTCTGGGGCCAACGTCCTGACTTTC. The full variable domain, completed using reference TRBV28 and TRBJ2-6, is DVKVTQSSRYLVKRTGEKVFLECVQDMDHENMFWYRQDPGLGLRLIYFSYDVKMKEKGDIPEGYSVSREKKERFSLILESASTNQTSMYLCASRDRGLSGANVLTFGAGSRLTVL.

To note about this clone: At one of its ends the junction is not consistent with the germline gene, which may arise from a read error. The CDR3 here is CASSLGPGQGEIQYF. For the CDR3, the DNA is TGTGCCAGCAGCTTGGGACCGGGACAGGGAGAGATCCAGTACTTC. The V gene is TRBV5-6, the J gene TRBJ2-5; 9 bases align to TRBD1. Looked up from germline, CDR1 is SGHDT and CDR2 is YYEEEE. The CDR3 loop spans 15 amino acids.

This chain joins TRBV4-1 and TRBJ2-7; a weak D match, TRBD1 (5 bases). The V gene lost 0 bases and the J gene lost 4 bases, with 13 bases spanning the gap. The germline CDR1 and CDR2 sequences are MGHRA and YSYEKL. The CDR3 has 15 amino acids. The DNA of the CDR3 is TGCGCCAGCAGCCAAGAGCGCAGGGAAAATTACGAGCAGTACTTC. Translation: CASSQERRENYEQYF.

V is TRBV6-5 and J is TRBJ2-2; D may be TRBD2 (6 bases). CDR1 MNHEY and CDR2 SVGAGI come from the germline V gene. V lost 0 bases and J 7 bases, leaving 12 bases between the germline ends. The CDR3 extends over 15 amino acids. The CDR3 DNA reads TGTGCCAGCAGTTACTCGCAACTAGCCGGCGGGGAGCTGTTTTTT. It codes for CASSYSQLAGGELFF.

This clone was seen a handful of times. The V call is TRBV28, the J call TRBJ1-1; D is ambiguous. V was shortened by 3 bases and J by 10 bases, with 9 bases between the two germline ends. Germline assignment: CDR1 MDHEN and CDR2 SYDVKM. The CDR3 is 11 residues long. In DNA, the CDR3 is TGTGCCAGCAGTTTTGAGAGGGTAGCTTTCTTT. Encoded protein: CASSFERVAFF.

This rearrangement joins TRBV6-4 to TRBJ1-3, with D uncertain. The CDR3 spans 14 residues. V dropped 2 bases and J dropped 5 bases, with 10 bases sitting between them. Germline V gene lookup returns CDR1 MRHNA and CDR2 SNTAGT. The CDR3 here is CASSDVLPRNTIYF. The CDR3 DNA follows: TGTGCCAGCAGTGACGTTCTACCAAGAAACACCATATATTTT.

The chain combines TRBV7-8 with TRBJ2-1; TRBD1 matches 8 bases. The CDR3 extends over 17 amino acids. With 2 bases clipped from V and 4 bases from J, the junction kept 10 bases outside the gene matches. The germline CDR1 and CDR2 sequences are SGHVS and FQNEAQ. The CDR3 DNA is TGTGCCAGCAGCTTACAAAGGACAGGGAGGATATACAATGAGCAGTTCTTC. Protein sequence: CASSLQRTGRIYNEQFF.

The rearrangement links TRBV7-9 to TRBJ2-2; weak D call: TRBD1 (6 bases). The CDR3 is made up of 16 amino acids. Germline V lookup: CDR1 SEHNR, CDR2 FQNEAQ (reference sequence). Trimming cost V 0 bases and J 1 base, with 9 bases left between them. CDR3 bases: TGTGCCAGCAGCTTAGCGCCGGACAGGAACACCGGGGAGCTGTTTTTT. The encoded protein is CASSLAPDRNTGELFF.

J is TRBJ2-5 and V is TRBV18, with D unresolved. Germline loops: CDR1 KGHSH, CDR2 LQKENI. The CDR3 runs to 15 residues. Trimming stripped 0 bases from V and 5 bases from J, with 13 bases between. CDR3 sequence (DNA): TGTGCCAGCTCACCACCGAATAGATTAACGGAGACCCAGTACTTC. Translation gives CASSPPNRLTETQYF.

This clone was observed once. The chain carries TRBV5-1 and TRBJ2-1; the match to TRBD2 covers 10 bases. Germline V gene lookup returns CDR1 SGHRS and CDR2 YFSETQ. Trimming cost V 4 bases and J 4 bases; bases outside gene matches: 5. This CDR3 is 15 amino acids long. This chain's CDR3 is CASSPTSGVYNEQFF. The DNA for the CDR3 is TGCGCCAGCAGCCCCACTAGCGGGGTTTACAATGAGCAGTTCTTC.

The genes are TRBV6-6 and TRBJ1-1, with D unresolved. The V end was cut by 4 bases, the J end by 1 base, with 7 bases between. The V gene's germline CDR1 is MNHNY and CDR2 SVGAGI (reference sequence). The CDR3 is made up of 13 amino acids. CDR3 nucleotides: TGTGCCAGCAGTTTTGACACGAACACTGAAGCTTTCTTT. It encodes CASSFDTNTEAFF.

The chain recombines TRBV5-4 with TRBJ2-3; 11 bases match TRBD2. Germline V gene sequence: CDR1 SGHNT, CDR2 YYREEE (reference sequence). CDR3 length equals 16 residues. Losses at the gene ends were 4 bases for V and 4 bases for J; bases not matched to a gene: 8. The CDR3 loop is CASSHPTSGIPDTQYF. The DNA of the CDR3 is TGTGCCAGCAGCCATCCGACTAGCGGGATACCAGATACGCAGTATTTT.

V and J are TRBV19 and TRBJ1-5, with 11 positions matching TRBD1. The CDR3 runs 18 residues. The V and J ends lost 6 bases and 6 bases, in that order; junction bases with no gene match: 16. Germline lookup yields CDR1 LNHDA and CDR2 SQIVND (reference sequence). DNA of the CDR3: TGTGCCAGTAGACGATCCGGGACAGGGGGTCCCTTGTCTCAGCCCCAGCATTTT. It yields the protein CASRRSGTGGPLSQPQHF.

The chain joins TRBV4-1 to TRBJ1-1, with 9 bases fitting TRBD1. The CDR3 runs 18 residues. Germline CDR1 and CDR2: MGHRA and YSYEKL. V lost 2 bases and J lost 3; bases outside the gene matches: 13. CDR3 DNA sequence: TGCGCCAGCAGCCAAAAACCTACAGGGGGCTTTTCGGACACTGAAGCTTTCTTT. It is translated as CASSQKPTGGFSDTEAFF.

In this sample, this clone turned up a few times. The chain combines TRBV5-1 with TRBJ2-1; 10 bases match TRBD2. Trimming took 0 bases from V and 4 from J; bases not matched to a gene: 4. The germline CDR1 and CDR2 sequences are SGHRS and YFSETQ. The CDR3 is made up of 16 amino acids. The CDR3 region has the DNA TGCGCCAGCAGCTTGGCAGGGACTAGCGTATACAATGAGCAGTTCTTC. Translating it yields CASSLAGTSVYNEQFF.

V is TRBV4-1 and J is TRBJ1-1; weak D call: TRBD1 (6 bases). The CDR3 is 15 amino acids. The germline V gene has CDR1 MGHRA and CDR2 YSYEKL. V was clipped by 0 bases and J by 1 base, with 9 bases between them. In nucleotides, the CDR3 is TGCGCCAGCAGCCAAGATCCGGGACAGAACACTGAAGCTTTCTTT. The encoded protein is CASSQDPGQNTEAFF.